These 18 T cell receptor beta chains were all obtained from the same sample, sequenced in a study of CD8+CD57+ T cells in acquired aplastic anemia (dated by TCRdb to 2016 to 2018). The patients picked for sequencing were ones in whom flow cytometry had shown an expansion of CD8+CD57+ cells. Reads for this sample came from an Illumina HiSeq 2000. Genomic DNA was used as template for profiling of TCR beta VDJ combinations and CDR3 sequences. Starting from the raw public reads, TCRdb applied fastp trimming at Q25, assembled clones with MiXCR and retained in-frame beta chains. Identical CDR3 protein sequences are pooled into one entry, listed with their most common genes and DNA. The sample has about 20,000 distinct CDR3 sequences on record, 40% of them singletons. More than 75% of the sample is taken by the ten largest. These receptors are not linked to any known antigen. On the study overall, not on this receptor specifically: In patients, decreased diversity was observed in CD8+CD57+ cells compared with total CD4+ and CD8+ cell pools.

Sequencing was done on a sample of CD8+CD57+ T cells sorted from PBMCs. The cell subset or site label on this specimen signifies: bead-enriched CD8+CD57+ effector memory T cells from SAA patients. These receptors came from a human donor with aplastic anemia.

The genes are TRBV7-3 and TRBJ2-3, with TRBD2 identical over 9 bases. The CDR3 has 16 amino acids. The germline V gene has CDR1 SGHTA and CDR2 FQGTGA. V lost 5 bases and J lost 2; bases outside the gene matches: 8. CDR3 bases: TGTGCCAGCAGCCCAGGGGCTAGCGGGAACACAGATACGCAGTATTTT. Translation gives CASSPGASGNTDTQYF.

V gene TRBV20-1 combines with J gene TRBJ1-1; TRBD1 matches 8 bases. V lost 5 bases and J lost 3; bases outside the gene matches: 8. The CDR3 extends over 14 amino acids. Germline V gives CDR1 DFQATT, CDR2 SNEGSKA (reference sequence). CDR3 DNA sequence: TGCAGTGCTCCAAAGGACAGGGCTTACACTGAAGCTTTCTTT. Residues: CSAPKDRAYTEAFF.

With respect to this clonotype: An end of the junction differs from the germline gene, which may be a read error. The chain joins TRBV11-3 to TRBJ2-1, with D tentatively TRBD1 or TRBD2 (5 bases each). The CDR3 loop spans 13 amino acids. Germline lookup yields CDR1 SGHNT and CDR2 YENEEA. The CDR3 is CASRQASTGELFF. The CDR3 DNA sequence: TGTGCCAGCAGACAGGCGAGTACCGGGGAGCTGTTCTTC. Variable domain in full (rest from reference TRBV11-3 and TRBJ2-1): EAGVVQSPRYKIIEKKQPVAFWCNPISGHNTLYWYLQNLGQGPELLIRYENEEAVDDSQLPKDRFSAERLKGVDSTLKIQPAELGDSAVYLCASRQASTGELFFGPGTRLTVL.

J is TRBJ1-2 and V is TRBV10-3, with 10 bases matching TRBD1. Trimming at V came to 6 bases and at J to 4 bases, leaving 5 bases not matched to a gene. The CDR3 consists of 14 residues. The germline V gene has CDR1 ENHRY and CDR2 SYGVKD. The CDR3 DNA sequence: TGTGCCATCAGCGGGACAGGGGATGGCTATGGCTACACCTTC. It specifies CAISGTGDGYGYTF.

This clonotype has just a few counts. V gene TRBV10-3 combines with J gene TRBJ2-3, with 10 bases that match TRBD2. Looked up from germline, CDR1 is ENHRY and CDR2 is SYGVKD. V was pared by 10 bases and J by 0 bases, with 4 bases of the junction left unmatched. This CDR3 comprises 14 residues. The CDR3 is CATSSGRSTDTQYF. CDR3 DNA sequence: TGTGCCACGTCTAGCGGGAGAAGCACAGATACGCAGTATTTT.

Regarding this clonotype: A much larger clone sits a single nucleotide away, making a read error possible. V usage is TRBV13 and J usage is TRBJ2-3; 11 bases fit TRBD2. Germline CDR1 is PRHDT and CDR2 is FYEKMQ (reference sequence). The CDR3 consists of 19 residues. CDR3 nucleotide sequence: TGTGCCAGCAGCTTACTCCTAGCGGGGGGCCCTGAGTCGCCAGATACGCGGTATTTT. It translates to CASSLLLAGGPESPDTRYF.

This clonotype has a single count. The chain couples TRBV29-1 to TRBJ2-1; 7 nucleotides align to TRBD2. The CDR3 runs 16 residues. V lost 3 bases to trimming and J lost 6 bases; unmatched junction nucleotides: 14. Germline CDR1 SQVTM, CDR2 ANQGSEA. The CDR3 here is CSVELSGGGVSNEQFF. DNA for the CDR3: TGCAGCGTTGAGCTGAGTGGGGGGGGGGTAAGCAATGAGCAGTTCTTC.

The chain uses TRBV6-5 and TRBJ2-1; 7 nucleotides line up with TRBD1. CDR1 is MNHEY, CDR2 SVGAGI, per germline. Trimming at V came to 2 bases and at J to 1 base, leaving 5 bases not matched to a gene. The CDR3 runs 16 residues. The chain's CDR3 is CASSYRQTGSYNEQFF. The CDR3 DNA sequence: TGTGCCAGCAGTTACCGACAGACAGGGTCCTACAATGAGCAGTTCTTC.

This clonotype was seen once. The junction shows a germline mismatch at one end, possibly a read error. V and J are TRBV6-1 and TRBJ1-4; D call uncertain. The CDR3 runs to 15 residues. Germline CDR1 MNHNS, CDR2 SASEGT. The CDR3 is CASSEGLNGDEKLFF. The CDR3 DNA reads as TGTGCCAGCAGCGAAGGGTTGAATGGGGATGAAAAACTGTTTTTT.

This clonotype has more than one count but fewer than ten. This chain connects TRBV6-1 to TRBJ2-1; tentative D call: TRBD2 (5 bases). Germline loops: CDR1 MNHNS, CDR2 SASEGT. The germline V and J ends were trimmed by 8 bases and 9 bases, with 11 bases remaining between them. The CDR3 totals 11 residues. Here the CDR3 reads CASLEGIEQFF. CDR3 nucleotides: TGTGCCAGCCTCGAGGGAATTGAGCAGTTCTTC.

This clonotype came up a few times. The chain combines TRBV10-3 with TRBJ2-7, with 11 bases fitting TRBD1. The CDR3 sequence is 16 residues long. The germline CDR1 and CDR2 sequences are ENHRY and SYGVKD. Trimming took 4 bases from V and 1 from J; bases not matched to a gene: 6. DNA for the CDR3: TGTGCCATCAGTGGGACAGGGGGCAAGGCGTCCTACGAGCAGTACTTC. Protein product: CAISGTGGKASYEQYF.

A single count supports this clonotype. With a much larger clone just one base away, this may be a read error. DNA for the CDR3: TGTGCCCGCAGCCCTTATAATTCACCCCTCCACTTT. Its protein is CARSPYNSPLHF. The chain is built from TRBV25-1 and TRBJ1-6, with D hard to call. CDR1 is MGHDK and CDR2 is SYGVNS in the germline V gene. The CDR3 sequence is 12 residues long.

Notes on this clonotype: The germline gene is not matched at one end of the junction; a read error may be the cause. The chain carries TRBV11-2 and TRBJ2-3, with D possibly TRBD2 on 7 matching bases. The CDR3 loop spans 17 amino acids. The germline V gene encodes CDR1 SGHAT and CDR2 FQNNGV. Written as DNA, the CDR3 is TGTGCCAGCAGCTTAAGGAGGGGGGGCTGGGGCACAGATACGGAGTATTTT. Amino acid sequence: CASSLRRGGWGTDTEYF.

This clonotype turned up a few times. This sequence joins TRBV20-1 and TRBJ2-7; 7 bases line up with TRBD2. CDR1 is DFQATT and CDR2 is SNEGSKA in the germline V gene (reference sequence). J gave up 2 bases and V 0 bases, and 7 bases lay outside the gene matches. This CDR3 comprises 15 residues. The CDR3 nucleotides are TGCAGTGCTAGAGATTTTCTAGCGGCTCCCTACGAGCAGTACTTC. Translation gives CSARDFLAAPYEQYF.

The gene calls are TRBV7-2 and TRBJ2-7, with 9 bases matching TRBD2. CDR3 length: 17 amino acids. CDR1 is SGHTA and CDR2 is FQGNSA in the germline V gene. V was pared by 5 bases and J by 4 bases, with 15 bases of the junction left unmatched. The CDR3 loop reads CASSPGLALSSRYEQYF. The CDR3 DNA reads TGTGCCAGCAGCCCCGGACTAGCGCTCTCATCGAGATACGAGCAGTACTTC.

V usage is TRBV7-2 and J usage is TRBJ2-3; 9 bases match TRBD1. The V and J ends lost 5 bases and 8 bases, in that order; junction bases with no gene match: 5. This CDR3 is built from 13 residues. The germline gives CDR1 SGHTA, CDR2 FQGNSA. CDR3 loop: CASSVGQGSTQYF. Written as DNA, the CDR3 is TGTGCCAGCAGCGTCGGACAGGGGAGTACGCAGTATTTT.

The rearrangement uses TRBV7-3 and TRBJ2-5, with D perhaps TRBD2 (7 bases). V was trimmed by 0 bases and J by 7 bases, leaving 9 bases between them. This CDR3 has 13 amino acids. In germline, CDR1 is SGHTA, CDR2 FQGTGA. As DNA, the CDR3 is TGTGCCAGCAGCTTAACAGGGGGGGGGACCCAGTACTTC. Its translation is CASSLTGGGTQYF.

As DNA, the CDR3 is TGTGCCAGCGGGTCTTCAGGGCACAATGAGCAGTTCTTC. It is translated as CASGSSGHNEQFF. The chain carries TRBV12-3 or TRBV12-4 and TRBJ2-1; a possible D gene is TRBD1 (5 bases). This CDR3 region has 13 residues. Trimming stripped 8 bases from V and 5 bases from J, with 13 bases between.